These 27 T cell receptor beta chains share one sample of origin, sequenced in a study of naive and memory T cell subsets. Their cognate antigens are unknown. Notes on the study in general: Naive repertoires, especially CD8, held a few larger clonotypes, possibly memory cells re-expressing CD45RA.

The beta constant-region primer was an equimolar mix of two oligonucleotides covering TRBC1 and TRBC2. The ligated cDNA underwent four PCR rounds using SP2 and nested alpha and beta constant-region primers. Via MiXCR, TCRdb re-called the UMI-ligation and nested PCR reads, giving one row per CDR3 protein. The table has approximately 140,000 distinct CDR3 sequences, 15% to 25% seen once. The sample consisted of naive CD8+ T cells from blood. The receptors derive from a human donor in good health.

The chain has TRBV29-1 and TRBJ2-7; tentatively, D is TRBD2 (5 bases). The CDR3 length is 13 residues. The V gene lost 4 bases and the J gene lost 0 bases, with 10 bases spanning the gap. The germline V gene has CDR1 SQVTM and CDR2 ANQGSEA. CDR3 in DNA: TGCAGCGTTGTAGCGCCGAGCTCCTACGAGCAGTACTTC. Translating gives CSVVAPSSYEQYF.

This chain joins TRBV28 and TRBJ1-6; no reliable D call. Trimming shortened V by 11 bases and J by 1 base, and 9 bases separated the two germline ends. The CDR3 contains 13 residues. Looked up from germline, CDR1 is MDHEN and CDR2 is SYDVKM. The DNA of the CDR3 is TGTGCCGGCCGCATATCCTATAATTCACCCCTCCACTTT. It specifies CAGRISYNSPLHF.

This chain connects TRBV20-1 to TRBJ1-4; a possible D gene is TRBD1 (5 bases). CDR1 and CDR2 from the germline V gene are DFQATT and SNEGSKA (reference sequence). V dropped 4 bases and J dropped 6 bases, with 12 bases sitting between them. The length of the CDR3 is 13 residues. In DNA form, the CDR3 reads TGCAGTGCTAAAGGGGCGGGAGATGAAAAACTGTTTTTT. This encodes CSAKGAGDEKLFF.

The chain couples TRBV12-3 or TRBV12-4 to TRBJ2-7; the D call may be TRBD1 or TRBD2 (6 bases each). The V gene lost 6 bases and the J gene lost 6 bases, with 12 bases spanning the gap. The CDR3 covers 12 residues. CDR3 region: CASRDSGAEQYF. DNA for the CDR3: TGTGCCAGCAGGGACTCGGGGGCCGAGCAGTACTTC.

In its sample, this clonotype was seen a few times. The chain is built from TRBV2 and TRBJ2-2, with a weak D call TRBD1 (5 bases). The CDR3 consists of 15 residues. V was clipped by 4 bases and J by 4 bases, with 13 bases between them. Germline V gives CDR1 SNHLY, CDR2 FYNNEI. CDR3 residues: CASSGPDRTTGELFF. The DNA of the CDR3 is TGTGCCAGCAGTGGCCCCGACAGAACCACCGGGGAGCTGTTTTTT.

This chain joins TRBV7-2 and TRBJ2-2; 9 positions agree with TRBD2. V was clipped by 1 base and J by 2 bases; unmatched bases: 11. The length of the CDR3 is 19 residues. The germline V gene encodes CDR1 SGHTA and CDR2 FQGNSA. The CDR3 region is CASSLVPGLAILNTGELFF. The CDR3, as DNA: TGTGCCAGCAGCTTAGTTCCGGGACTAGCCATCCTTAACACCGGGGAGCTGTTTTTT.

The sample holds a few counts of this clonotype. The chain couples TRBV12-3 or TRBV12-4 to TRBJ1-1, with D hard to call. Trimming took off 3 bases at V and 5 bases at J, with 7 bases between the two ends. The CDR3 extends over 12 amino acids. In DNA, the CDR3 is TGTGCCAGCAGTTTTAGTAGTACTGAAGCTTTCTTT. Its protein is CASSFSSTEAFF.

This clonotype was detected only a few times. The gene calls are TRBV28 and TRBJ1-1; possible D gene TRBD1, 5 bases. This CDR3 region has 13 residues. Germline V lookup: CDR1 MDHEN, CDR2 SYDVKM. V gave up 6 bases and J gave up 4 bases, with 12 bases separating them. The CDR3 reads CASSLTGITEAFF. In nucleotides, the CDR3 is TGTGCCAGCAGCCTCACAGGTATCACTGAAGCTTTCTTT.

This chain uses TRBV19 with TRBJ2-1; 10 bases match TRBD2. In germline, CDR1 is LNHDA, CDR2 SQIVND (reference sequence). V was pared by 5 bases and J by 7 bases, with 8 bases of the junction left unmatched. This CDR3 spans 15 amino acids. The CDR3: CASSSLAGRGNEQFF. The CDR3 DNA follows: TGTGCCAGTAGTTCACTAGCGGGAAGAGGGAATGAGCAGTTCTTC.

The V call is TRBV30, the J call TRBJ1-6; no clear D. This CDR3 has 12 residues. From germline, CDR1 is GTSNPN and CDR2 SVGIG (reference sequence). Trimming removed 1 base at V and 10 bases at J, with 8 bases between. CDR3 sequence reads: CAWSAGGSPLHF. Written as DNA, the CDR3 is TGTGCCTGGAGTGCCGGAGGCTCACCCCTCCACTTT.

The chain joins TRBV13 to TRBJ2-5, with 10 bases fitting TRBD1. CDR3 length equals 16 residues. The junction had 7 bases not matched to a gene; V was cut back by 5 bases and J by 1 base. Germline lookup yields CDR1 PRHDT and CDR2 FYEKMQ (reference sequence). The CDR3 is CASSGGTGVFQETQYF. CDR3 bases: TGTGCCAGCAGCGGCGGGACAGGGGTCTTCCAAGAGACCCAGTACTTC.

The chain couples TRBV20-1 to TRBJ2-7, with D possibly matching TRBD1 (6 bases). Trimming stripped 7 bases from V and 2 bases from J, with 15 bases between. Germline V gene lookup returns CDR1 DFQATT and CDR2 SNEGSKA (reference sequence). The CDR3 sequence is 13 residues long. The CDR3 spells CSGETGLAYEQYF. The CDR3 DNA follows: TGCAGTGGTGAGACAGGACTTGCCTACGAGCAGTACTTC.

This clonotype has a handful of counts. J is TRBJ2-7 and V is TRBV7-9, with D possibly being TRBD2 (5 bases). The germline V gene encodes CDR1 SEHNR and CDR2 FQNEAQ (reference sequence). Trimming cost V 1 base and J 3 bases, with 10 bases left between them. CDR3 length equals 14 residues. The CDR3: CASSLDLALYEQYF. The CDR3 bases are TGTGCCAGCAGCTTAGACCTAGCCCTCTACGAGCAGTACTTC.

V gene TRBV11-2 combines with J gene TRBJ2-5; 13 nucleotides align to TRBD2. The germline gives CDR1 SGHAT, CDR2 FQNNGV. This CDR3 has 15 amino acids. V lost 5 bases, J lost 4 bases, and 4 bases stayed unmatched. As DNA, the CDR3 is TGTGCCAGCAGCGCAGGACTAGCGGGAGTAGAGACCCAGTACTTC. Translating gives CASSAGLAGVETQYF.

This clonotype showed up just a few times. The chain carries TRBV28 and TRBJ2-2; D is unclear. Germline CDR1 and CDR2: MDHEN and SYDVKM. V lost 3 bases, J lost 6 bases, and 5 bases lay in between. There are 12 residues in the CDR3. The CDR3: CASSFVPGELFF. CDR3 in DNA: TGTGCCAGCAGTTTCGTCCCCGGGGAGCTGTTTTTT.

The V and J genes are TRBV3-1 and TRBJ2-5, with D possibly being TRBD1 (6 bases). The CDR3 covers 15 residues. In germline, CDR1 is LGHDT, CDR2 YNNKEL (reference sequence). V was clipped by 4 bases and J by 5 bases, with 17 bases between them. CDR3 amino acids: CASSPSSRGLETQYF. The CDR3 bases are TGTGCCAGCAGCCCGTCCAGCAGGGGTTTGGAGACCCAGTACTTC.

This chain links TRBV27 with TRBJ2-1; 10 nucleotides agree with TRBD1. Germline assignment: CDR1 MNHEY and CDR2 SMNVEV (reference sequence). This CDR3 has 15 amino acids. Trimming cost V 3 bases and J 3 bases; bases outside gene matches: 2. The CDR3 DNA is TGTGCCAGCAGTTTGGGGACAGGGGACTACAATGAGCAGTTCTTC. This encodes CASSLGTGDYNEQFF.

The V call is TRBV27, the J call TRBJ2-1; D call uncertain. V lost 7 bases and J 3 bases, leaving 16 bases between the germline ends. The CDR3 is 15 amino acids. Germline CDR1 reads MNHEY; CDR2 reads SMNVEV (reference sequence). CDR3: CASIPRAGLYNEQFF. CDR3 nucleotide sequence: TGTGCCAGCATTCCCCGGGCAGGCCTCTACAATGAGCAGTTCTTC.

The sample holds a few counts of this clonotype. The CDR3 nucleotides read TGTGCCAGCACCCCTGTTGGGCGGGAAGAGGGCAATGAGCAGTTCTTC. This codes for CASTPVGREEGNEQFF. V and J are TRBV6-2 or TRBV6-3 and TRBJ2-1, with a possible D match to TRBD2 (6 bases). The germline V and J ends were trimmed by 7 bases and 6 bases, with 22 bases remaining between them. In germline, CDR1 is MNHEY, CDR2 SVGEGT. This CDR3 has 16 amino acids.

V gene TRBV9 combines with J gene TRBJ2-3, with D possibly TRBD1 on 5 matching bases. V was pared by 0 bases and J by 0 bases, with 8 bases between. From germline, CDR1 is SGDLS and CDR2 YYNGEE. The CDR3 is 15 residues long. The CDR3 DNA reads as TGTGCCAGCAGCGTAGGGACATCTAGCACAGATACGCAGTATTTT. This encodes CASSVGTSSTDTQYF.

The chain combines TRBV19 with TRBJ1-1; D may be TRBD1 (6 bases). Trimming stripped 8 bases from V and 0 bases from J, with 16 bases between. The CDR3 is 15 amino acids. Germline loops: CDR1 LNHDA, CDR2 SQIVND (reference sequence). CDR3 nucleotides: TGTGCCAGTGTCCTCGACAGGATTATGAACACTGAAGCTTTCTTT. It encodes CASVLDRIMNTEAFF.

This CDR3 reads CASGDSFALGATEAFF. The CDR3 DNA sequence: TGTGCCAGCGGGGACTCTTTTGCGCTAGGGGCCACTGAAGCTTTCTTT. V usage is TRBV7-9 and J usage is TRBJ1-1, with D possibly TRBD1 on 5 matching bases. Germline V CDR1 and CDR2: SEHNR, FQNEAQ (reference sequence). The CDR3 loop spans 16 amino acids. V lost 8 bases, J lost 4 bases, and 23 bases lay in between.

This chain uses TRBV3-1 with TRBJ2-7, with a possible D match to TRBD2 (6 bases). Looked up from germline, CDR1 is LGHDT and CDR2 is YNNKEL (reference sequence). The CDR3 runs 15 residues. The V gene lost 0 bases and the J gene lost 0 bases, with 9 bases spanning the gap. CDR3 amino acids: CASSQDAGSSYEQYF. In DNA, the CDR3 is TGTGCCAGCAGCCAAGATGCGGGGAGCTCCTACGAGCAGTACTTC.

This clonotype showed up just a few times. The chain uses TRBV28 and TRBJ2-1; D may be TRBD2 (6 bases). Germline values: CDR1 MDHEN, CDR2 SYDVKM. Trimming took off 5 bases at V and 2 bases at J, with 13 bases between the two ends. The CDR3 totals 15 residues. The CDR3 nucleotides are TGTGCCAGCAGTAGACTCGGGAGCCCCTACAATGAGCAGTTCTTC. Translating it yields CASSRLGSPYNEQFF.

The chain is built from TRBV6-5 and TRBJ2-7, with 10 positions matching TRBD1. Germline V gene lookup returns CDR1 MNHEY and CDR2 SVGAGI. The junction had 5 bases not matched to a gene; V was cut back by 4 bases and J by 5 bases. The CDR3 is made up of 14 amino acids. The CDR3 spells CASSFSDRGNEQYF. For the CDR3, the DNA is TGTGCCAGCAGTTTTTCGGACAGGGGGAACGAGCAGTACTTC.

This clonotype turned up a few times. The V gene is TRBV2, the J gene TRBJ2-7; D is perhaps TRBD1 (5 bases). In germline, CDR1 is SNHLY, CDR2 FYNNEI. The germline V and J ends were trimmed by 4 bases and 2 bases, with 15 bases remaining between them. This CDR3 is built from 15 residues. The CDR3 sequence is CASSGELGAAYEQYF. The CDR3, as DNA: TGTGCCAGCAGTGGAGAGTTAGGGGCTGCCTACGAGCAGTACTTC.

The rearrangement links TRBV28 to TRBJ2-1; D remains unclear. V was shortened by 4 bases and J by 9 bases, with 13 bases between the two germline ends. The CDR3 covers 13 residues. Germline CDR1 reads MDHEN; CDR2 reads SYDVKM. CDR3 DNA: TGTGCCAGCAGTTGGATTGGGCCTAGTGAGCAGTTCTTC. Its translation: CASSWIGPSEQFF.